These 31 T cell receptor beta chains originate from one sample sequenced in a study of T cell responses to AZD1222 COVID-19 vaccine. Sequenced by immunoSEQ multiplex PCR; TCRdb stores in-frame clones only, minus some. The data contain about 93,000 clones, more than 80% of them singletons. Sequencing was performed on peripheral blood, taken 28 days after the second AZD1222 dose. The receptors originated from an adult who received the AZD1222 COVID-19 vaccine.

The V gene is TRBV30, the J gene TRBJ1-1, with D maybe TRBD1 (5 bases). Trimming left V 0 bases short and J 0 bases short, with 8 bases between. CDR1 is GTSNPN and CDR2 is SVGIG in the germline V gene (reference sequence). The CDR3 has 14 residues. CDR3 loop: CAWSVSGVNTEAFF. CDR3 nucleotide sequence: TGTGCCTGGAGTGTATCGGGGGTGAACACTGAAGCTTTCTTT. Full variable domain (rest looked up from reference TRBV30 and TRBJ1-1): SQTIHQWPATLVQPVGSPLSLECTVEGTSNPNLYWYRQAAGRGLQLLFYSVGIGQISSEVPQNLSASRPQDRQFILSSKKLLLSDSGFYLCAWSVSGVNTEAFFGQGTRLTVV.

This rearrangement joins TRBV7-8 to TRBJ2-5, with D perhaps matching TRBD1 (6 bases). The germline V gene has CDR1 SGHVS and CDR2 FQNEAQ. The CDR3 covers 15 residues. V was cut by 6 bases and J by 5 bases, with 19 bases left in between. The CDR3 reads CASRSTQGPSETQYF. The CDR3 DNA reads as TGTGCCAGCAGATCGACACAGGGACCCTCGGAGACCCAGTACTTC. The complete variable domain, with remaining parts taken from reference TRBV7-8 and TRBJ2-5, reads GAGVSQSPRYKVAKRGQDVALRCDPISGHVSLFWYQQALGQGPEFLTYFQNEAQLDKSGLPSDRFFAERPEGSVSTLKIQRTQQEDSAVYLCASRSTQGPSETQYFGPGTRLLVL.

The chain joins TRBV11-3 to TRBJ2-1; 9 nucleotides line up with TRBD2. V shed 5 bases, J shed 8 bases, and the junction held 10 bases outside the gene matches. Germline lookup yields CDR1 SGHNT and CDR2 YENEEA. The CDR3 contains 15 residues. The CDR3 reads CASSPGSGRFYEQFF. CDR3 sequence (DNA): TGTGCCAGCAGCCCCGGTAGCGGGAGATTTTATGAGCAGTTCTTC. The variable domain in full, with the rest retrieved from reference TRBV11-3 and TRBJ2-1, is EAGVVQSPRYKIIEKKQPVAFWCNPISGHNTLYWYLQNLGQGPELLIRYENEEAVDDSQLPKDRFSAERLKGVDSTLKIQPAELGDSAVYLCASSPGSGRFYEQFFGPGTRLTVL.

The rearrangement joins TRBV10-3 to TRBJ1-1; unclear D gene. This CDR3 has 12 residues. From germline, CDR1 is ENHRY and CDR2 SYGVKD. V was cut by 11 bases and J by 1 base, with 11 bases left in between. This CDR3 is CASRWGNTEAFF. In nucleotides, the CDR3 is TGTGCCTCCCGTTGGGGGAACACTGAAGCTTTCTTT.

The chain carries TRBV5-1 and TRBJ2-1; 11 bases line up with TRBD2. The junction had 16 bases not matched to a gene; V was cut back by 2 bases and J by 6 bases. Germline CDR1 reads SGHRS; CDR2 reads YFSETQ. CDR3 length: 19 amino acids. Written as DNA, the CDR3 is TGCGCCAGCAGCTTTTCACTAGCGGGGGTACCAAGGTCTGGCAATGAGCAGTTCTTC. This gives the protein CASSFSLAGVPRSGNEQFF.

As for this clone: A junction end diverges from the germline sequence, so it may reflect a read error. The V and J genes are TRBV11-2 and TRBJ2-7, with a possible D match to TRBD1 (8 bases). Germline CDR1 is SGHAT and CDR2 is FQNNGV. The CDR3 consists of 11 residues. The CDR3 sequence is CASSGRGDRHF. In nucleotides, the CDR3 is TGTGCCAGCAGCGGACGGGGGGACAGGCACTTC.

J is TRBJ1-3 and V is TRBV30; maybe TRBD1 (5 bases). The CDR3 runs to 14 residues. Per the germline V gene, CDR1 is GTSNPN and CDR2 is SVGIG (reference sequence). V shed 4 bases and J shed 2 bases, with 12 bases lying between them. The chain's CDR3 is CAWIVEGTGNTIYF. The DNA for the CDR3 is TGTGCCTGGATTGTCGAGGGGACTGGAAACACCATATATTTT.

This chain connects TRBV24-1 to TRBJ2-3; D may be TRBD2 (6 bases). Trimming removed 4 bases at V and 2 bases at J, with 21 bases between. This CDR3 contains 18 residues. CDR1 is KGHDR, CDR2 SFDVKD, per germline. CDR3 sequence: CATSDRAAGTANTDTQYF. As DNA, the CDR3 is TGTGCCACCAGTGACCGTGCTGCAGGGACTGCTAACACAGATACGCAGTATTTT.

The CDR3 DNA reads as TGTGCCAGCTCGGCCGACAGGGGGCTTTATAAAAAACTGTTTTTT. Its translation: CASSADRGLYKKLFF. This rearrangement joins TRBV18 to TRBJ1-4; TRBD1 aligns across 10 bases. Losses at the gene ends were 6 bases for V and 9 bases for J; bases not matched to a gene: 10. CDR1 is KGHSH, CDR2 LQKENI, per germline. The length of the CDR3 is 15 residues.

The chain carries TRBV27 and TRBJ1-1; TRBD1 matches at 7 bases. With 8 bases clipped from V and 5 bases from J, the junction kept 5 bases outside the gene matches. CDR3 length: 12 residues. Germline CDR1 is MNHEY and CDR2 is SMNVEV (reference sequence). CDR3 loop: CASGQEGTEAFF. In DNA, the CDR3 is TGTGCCAGCGGACAGGAGGGAACTGAAGCTTTCTTT.

The rearrangement joins TRBV6-5 to TRBJ1-2, with D uncertain. V was trimmed by 6 bases and J by 4 bases, leaving 15 bases between them. The CDR3 loop spans 14 amino acids. The V gene's germline CDR1 is MNHEY and CDR2 SVGAGI. Here the CDR3 reads CASRGGSRSYGYTF. CDR3 nucleotide sequence: TGTGCCAGCAGAGGAGGCTCCCGATCCTATGGCTACACCTTC.

The J gene is TRBJ2-3, the V gene TRBV12-5, with D unclear. The CDR3 consists of 11 residues. V lost 7 bases and J lost 3, with 5 bases in between. Looked up from germline, CDR1 is LGHNT and CDR2 is FRNRAP. The CDR3 reads CASAWTDTQYF. The DNA of the CDR3 is TGTGCTAGTGCCTGGACAGATACGCAGTATTTT. Drawing the rest from reference TRBV12-5 and TRBJ2-3, the complete variable domain is DARVTQTPRHKVTEMGQEVTMRCQPILGHNTVFWYRQTMMQGLELLAYFRNRAPLDDSGMPKDRFSAEMPDATLATLKIQPSEPRDSAVYFCASAWTDTQYFGPGTRLTVL.

This chain joins TRBV30 and TRBJ1-5, with 8 bases aligning to TRBD1. The CDR3 contains 15 residues. CDR1 and CDR2 (germline): GTSNPN, SVGIG (reference sequence). V was pared by 5 bases and J by 1 base, with 7 bases of the junction left unmatched. CDR3 sequence (DNA): TGTGCCTGGGGGGGACAGGAGAACAGCAATCAGCCCCAGCATTTT. Residues: CAWGGQENSNQPQHF.

The chain uses TRBV4-3 and TRBJ2-2, with D possibly TRBD1 on 5 matching bases. Germline V gene sequence: CDR1 LGHNA, CDR2 YSLEER. V dropped 2 bases and J dropped 4 bases, with 17 bases sitting between them. The CDR3 contains 17 residues. The CDR3 sequence: CASSQKSWQGFTGELFF. Written as DNA, the CDR3 is TGCGCCAGCAGCCAAAAAAGCTGGCAGGGATTCACCGGGGAGCTGTTTTTT.

V and J are TRBV6-2 or TRBV6-3 and TRBJ1-4; 8 nucleotides agree with TRBD1. The length of the CDR3 is 14 residues. Germline loops: CDR1 MNHEY, CDR2 SVGEGT. The V segment lost 6 bases and the J segment 8 bases; nucleotides outside the gene matches: 8. The CDR3 bases are TGTGCCAGCAGCATGACAGGGGAAGTCGAAAAACTGTTTTTT. Translated, it gives CASSMTGEVEKLFF.

The chain recombines TRBV7-6 with TRBJ2-5; a possible D gene is TRBD2 (7 bases). The CDR3 contains 17 residues. Trimming took 5 bases from V and 5 from J, leaving 24 bases between them. CDR1 and CDR2 (germline): SGHVS, FNYEAQ. CDR3 DNA sequence: TGTGCCAGCAGCCAGCGCGCTGGTGGGGGGGCGTGGGAGACCCAGTACTTC. It specifies CASSQRAGGGAWETQYF.

This sequence joins TRBV12-3 or TRBV12-4 and TRBJ1-5, with a tentative D call TRBD1 (6 bases). Trimming stripped 4 bases from V and 7 bases from J, with 11 bases between. There are 13 residues in the CDR3. The DNA of the CDR3 is TGTGCCAGCAGTTGGGGGCGCAGGCAGCCCCAGCATTTT. Translated, it gives CASSWGRRQPQHF.

V usage is TRBV11-3 and J usage is TRBJ2-3; D possibly uses TRBD1 or TRBD2 (5 bases each). Germline-derived CDR1 and CDR2 are SGHNT and YENEEA. CDR3 length: 15 amino acids. V was shortened by 1 base and J by 2 bases, with 10 bases between the two germline ends. For the CDR3, the DNA is TGTGCCAGCAGCTTAGGTCAGGGAGACACAGATACGCAGTATTTT. Translation: CASSLGQGDTDTQYF.

J is TRBJ1-6 and V is TRBV13; 9 bases match TRBD1. The CDR3 runs 14 residues. The trim removed 0 bases at V and 10 bases at J, leaving 1 base unmatched. CDR1 PRHDT and CDR2 FYEKMQ come from the germline V gene (reference sequence). The CDR3 nucleotides read TGTGCCAGCAGCTTAGGGGACAGGGGATCACCCCTCCACTTT. Its protein product is CASSLGDRGSPLHF. The full variable domain, rest sourced from reference TRBV13 and TRBJ1-6, is AAGVIQSPRHLIKEKRETATLKCYPIPRHDTVYWYQQGPGQDPQFLISFYEKMQSDKGSIPDRFSAQQFSDYHSELNMSSLELGDSALYFCASSLGDRGSPLHFGNGTRLTVT.

The chain is built from TRBV27 and TRBJ1-5; the D gene is possibly TRBD1 (5 bases). Deletions cut 6 bases from V and 0 bases from J, with 12 bases between. CDR3 length: 15 amino acids. CDR1 MNHEY and CDR2 SMNVEV come from the germline V gene (reference sequence). CDR3 nucleotide sequence: TGTGCCAGCAGCCCAGGGTCCTATAGCAATCAGCCCCAGCATTTT. This gives the protein CASSPGSYSNQPQHF.

The V and J genes are TRBV30 and TRBJ1-5, with D possibly being TRBD1 (5 bases). The CDR3 loop spans 13 amino acids. Germline V CDR1 and CDR2: GTSNPN, SVGIG (reference sequence). V lost 4 bases, J lost 4 bases, and 11 bases lay in between. CDR3 region: CAWTRGSNQPQHF. The CDR3 nucleotides are TGTGCCTGGACCCGGGGGTCGAATCAGCCCCAGCATTTT.

The rearrangement links TRBV7-9 to TRBJ2-1; 8 bases map to TRBD2. V shed 3 bases, J shed 8 bases, and the junction held 9 bases outside the gene matches. Per the germline V gene, CDR1 is SEHNR and CDR2 is FQNEAQ (reference sequence). CDR3 length: 15 residues. CDR3 protein: CASSFARLARDEQFF. The CDR3 bases are TGTGCCAGCAGCTTCGCTAGACTAGCGAGGGATGAGCAGTTCTTC.

The chain has TRBV11-3 and TRBJ2-3; TRBD1 might be the D (6 bases). The V and J ends lost 3 bases and 0 bases respectively, with 7 bases between them. There are 14 residues in the CDR3. Germline V gene lookup returns CDR1 SGHNT and CDR2 YENEEA. The CDR3 loop reads CASSLDSSTDTQYF. CDR3 DNA sequence: TGTGCCAGCAGCTTGGACAGCAGCACAGATACGCAGTATTTT.

The V and J genes are TRBV29-1 and TRBJ2-3; D might be TRBD2 (5 bases). The CDR3 contains 15 residues. Germline V lookup: CDR1 SQVTM, CDR2 ANQGSEA. Between the trimmed V and J ends, which lost 3 bases and 0 bases, there was a span of 13 bases. CDR3 region: CSVEGGPQSTDTQYF. CDR3 sequence (DNA): TGCAGCGTTGAGGGCGGGCCTCAAAGCACAGATACGCAGTATTTT.

The chain uses TRBV11-2 and TRBJ2-7; D is unclear. Germline lookup yields CDR1 SGHAT and CDR2 FQNNGV. Trimming cost V 5 bases and J 4 bases, with 6 bases left between them. The CDR3 sequence is 11 residues long. DNA of the CDR3: TGTGCCAGCAGCCCAAGGTACGAGCAGTACTTC. Protein: CASSPRYEQYF.

The chain carries TRBV18 and TRBJ1-1; no clear D gene. CDR1 KGHSH and CDR2 LQKENI come from the germline V gene. This CDR3 is built from 15 residues. The V end was cut by 3 bases, the J end by 0 bases, with 11 bases between. The CDR3 protein is CASSPTEYMNTEAFF. DNA for the CDR3: TGTGCCAGCTCACCGACCGAGTACATGAACACTGAAGCTTTCTTT.

The rearrangement joins TRBV12-3 or TRBV12-4 to TRBJ2-7; D is unresolved. The V end lost 4 bases, the J end lost 1 base, and 5 bases lay between the germline ends. CDR3 length: 12 amino acids. The CDR3 reads CASSYSSYEQYF. The CDR3 region has the DNA TGTGCCAGCAGTTACAGTTCCTACGAGCAGTACTTC.

This sequence joins TRBV7-2 and TRBJ2-3, with a weak D call TRBD2 (6 bases). This CDR3 spans 15 amino acids. Germline assignment: CDR1 SGHTA and CDR2 FQGNSA. Trimming cost V 1 base and J 2 bases, with 10 bases left between them. Here the CDR3 DNA reads TGTGCCAGCAGCTTAGGGCTAGCGTACACAGATACGCAGTATTTT. Protein: CASSLGLAYTDTQYF.

The J gene is TRBJ1-1, the V gene TRBV6-2 or TRBV6-3; maybe TRBD1 (6 bases). Deletions cut 2 bases from V and 8 bases from J, with 12 bases between. The CDR3 is made up of 13 amino acids. Germline V gene sequence: CDR1 MNHEY, CDR2 SVGEGT. The DNA for the CDR3 is TGTGCCAGCAGTTACACAGGGAAGGTGGAAGCTTTCTTT. This codes for CASSYTGKVEAFF.

The rearrangement joins TRBV3-1 (or the pseudogene TRBV3-2) to TRBJ1-3, with unresolved D. The germline CDR1 and CDR2 sequences are LGHDT and YNNKEL (reference sequence). With 1 base removed from V and 0 bases from J, the gap between germline ends came to 7 bases. This CDR3 comprises 15 residues. CDR3 protein: CASSQVSSSGNTIYF. The DNA for the CDR3 is TGTGCCAGCAGCCAAGTTTCCAGCTCTGGAAACACCATATATTTT.

CDR3 protein: CASGLDRGYGYTF. The CDR3 DNA sequence: TGTGCCAGCGGACTTGACAGGGGCTATGGCTACACCTTC. The chain joins TRBV6-5 to TRBJ1-2, with 8 bases matching TRBD1. With 8 bases clipped from V and 4 bases from J, the junction kept 6 bases outside the gene matches. Germline V gene data show CDR1 as MNHEY and CDR2 as SVGAGI. The CDR3 is made up of 13 amino acids.